This T cell receptor (beta chain) was found in a study of a mutant IDH1 vaccine in newly diagnosed glioma. Looking at the study overall: All eight of the vaccinations patients received fell in weeks 1, 3, 5, 7, 11, 15, 19 and 23. The initiation of vaccination occurred 4-6 weeks after radiotherapy alone, or with temozolomide cycles. Receipt of radiotherapy, temozolomide, or both preceded the study, and most received both.

The table came from immunoSEQ multiplex PCR; TCRdb's copy has only in-frame clones and leaves some out. Of tens of thousands of clones listed, 75% to 90% are singletons. Concerning this clone itself: Its antigen is as yet unknown.

CDR3 length equals 16 residues. CDR1 is MGHDK and CDR2 is SYGVNS in the germline V gene. V lost 6 bases, J lost 5 bases, and 10 bases stayed unmatched. Time point here: week 23, last vaccination. Doses consisted of 300 ug of mutant IDH1 20-mer peptide each, paired with topical imiquimod. Sequencing used PBMCs, obtained from a glioma patient whose treatment included an IDH1 peptide vaccine. This sequence joins TRBV25-1 and TRBJ2-5; 12 bases are shared with TRBD1. The sequence derives from a man younger than 35 with glioma. CDR3 sequence (DNA): TGTGCCAGCAGGGGGCCGGGGACAGGGGGCACCGAGACCCAGTACTTC. Its protein is CASRGPGTGGTETQYF.